This T cell receptor (beta chain) was captured in a study of T cell responses to AZD1222 COVID-19 vaccine. Whole-study context: Second doses at about 4 or about 12 weeks were pooled.

Study results and limitations: Among spike-specific TCRs, nearly half reportedly target unmutated variant regions. Vaccine-associated CD4 TCRs spanned spike, dominant at 160-218 and 743-854. Clonal diversity was possibly underestimated; the donors were predominantly white British and more often female.

As to this clone: Antigen unknown.

With 3 bases removed from V and 2 bases from J, the gap between germline ends came to 17 bases. The CDR3 sequence is 17 residues long. The germline V gene has CDR1 MNHEY and CDR2 SMNVEV (reference sequence). TCRdb's table, derived via immunoSEQ multiplex PCR, lists solely in-frame clones and lacks some. The sample includes 130,000 or so clones, around 90% of them seen just once. The chain joins TRBV27 to TRBJ1-5, with a weak D call TRBD1 (5 bases). The TCR comes from an adult in good health. The sample here was peripheral blood, taken on day 0 of AZD1222 vaccination. The CDR3 region is CASSLDGGVGRNQPQHF. The CDR3 region has the DNA TGTGCCAGCAGTTTGGATGGGGGGGTAGGTCGCAATCAGCCCCAGCATTTT.